These 6 T cell receptor beta chains were all obtained from the same sample, sequenced in a study of T cell responses to AZD1222 COVID-19 vaccine. The data were produced by immunoSEQ multiplex PCR, yet TCRdb's version contains in-frame clones alone and is incomplete. The sample gives roughly 150,000 clones, approximately 90% of which show up once; approximately 1% is in the top ten. The input for sequencing was peripheral blood, taken 28 days after the second AZD1222 dose. The receptors were gathered from an adult who received the AZD1222 COVID-19 vaccine.

This sequence joins TRBV4-1 and TRBJ1-5, with D perhaps TRBD1 (5 bases). Germline CDR1 and CDR2: MGHRA and YSYEKL. V lost 1 base and J 6 bases, leaving 19 bases between the germline ends. The CDR3 contains 17 residues. This CDR3 is CASSQGRVGDRTQPQHF. In nucleotides, the CDR3 is TGCGCCAGCAGCCAAGGTCGGGTGGGGGACCGGACTCAGCCCCAGCATTTT.

J is TRBJ1-2 and V is TRBV6-5; no clear D. V lost 6 bases to trimming and J lost 6 bases, with 14 bases between them. CDR3 size: 13 residues. CDR1 is MNHEY, CDR2 SVGAGI, per germline. The CDR3 is CASRGQQVNGYTF. The CDR3 DNA reads as TGTGCCAGCAGGGGTCAGCAGGTCAATGGCTACACCTTC.

V and J are TRBV9 and TRBJ2-1; TRBD1 matches at 7 bases. Germline assignment: CDR1 SGDLS and CDR2 YYNGEE. The CDR3 totals 12 residues. The V and J ends lost 0 bases and 12 bases, in that order; junction bases with no gene match: 3. In DNA form, the CDR3 reads TGTGCCAGCAGCGTAGACGGGACAGCGCAGTTCTTC. This gives the protein CASSVDGTAQFF.

Comments on this clone: Other DNA sequences from this sample encode an identical CDR3 as well. CDR3 in DNA: TGCAGCGTGGACAGGGGCCTCTATGGCTACACCTTC. It specifies CSVDRGLYGYTF. The V and J genes are TRBV29-1 and TRBJ1-2, with 9 positions matching TRBD1. V was pared by 6 bases and J by 4 bases, with 3 bases of the junction left unmatched. Germline V gene data show CDR1 as SQVTM and CDR2 as ANQGSEA. This CDR3 comprises 12 residues. Variable domain in full (rest from reference TRBV29-1 and TRBJ1-2): SAVISQKPSRDICQRGTSLTIQCQVDSQVTMMFWYRQQPGQSLTLIATANQGSEATYESGFVIDKFPISRPNLTFSTLTVSNMSPEDSSIYLCSVDRGLYGYTFGSGTRLTVV.

V usage is TRBV29-1 and J usage is TRBJ1-1; D might be TRBD1 (5 bases). Germline CDR1 is SQVTM and CDR2 is ANQGSEA. V dropped 0 bases and J dropped 1 base, with 9 bases sitting between them. This CDR3 is built from 14 residues. The CDR3 region has the DNA TGCAGCGTTGAAGACTACACAGGGAACACTGAAGCTTTCTTT. Residues: CSVEDYTGNTEAFF. The full variable domain, in which reference TRBV29-1 and TRBJ1-1 provide the parts outside the CDR3, is SAVISQKPSRDICQRGTSLTIQCQVDSQVTMMFWYRQQPGQSLTLIATANQGSEATYESGFVIDKFPISRPNLTFSTLTVSNMSPEDSSIYLCSVEDYTGNTEAFFGQGTRLTVV.

The chain is built from TRBV2 and TRBJ1-2; D is possibly TRBD1 (5 bases). V was cut by 7 bases and J by 4 bases, with 10 bases left in between. Germline-derived CDR1 and CDR2 are SNHLY and FYNNEI. The CDR3 totals 12 residues. Here the CDR3 DNA reads TGTGCCAGCAACCGGGACTTCTATGGCTACACCTTC. Its translation: CASNRDFYGYTF.